This T cell receptor (beta chain) was documented in a study of T-cell reconstitution after alpha-beta-depleted transplantation in children. Preparing the TCRbeta library involved the use of unique molecular identifiers. TCRdb passed the PCR reads through MiXCR, listing each CDR3 protein once. The sample records approximately 350,000 distinct CDR3 sequences, approximately 10% being singletons. Germline CDR1 MNHEY, CDR2 SVGEGT. The CDR3 is made up of 11 amino acids. The ends were cut back, 6 bases at V and 1 base at J, with 3 bases in the middle. The receptor was derived from a human donor who donated a stem cell graft to a child with acute lymphoblastic leukemia. The chain carries TRBV6-2 or TRBV6-3 and TRBJ1-1; D not resolved. The specimen was PBMCs from the stem cell graft donor, collected from the stem cell graft. CDR3 nucleotides: TGTGCCAGCAGAGAGAACACTGAAGCTTTCTTT. It codes for CASRENTEAFF.